This T cell receptor beta chain is drawn from a study of blood T cell repertoires in COVID-19. Study as a whole: COVID-19 samples from acute and convalescent phases originated in the United States, Italy and Spain. The cDNA or gDNA used as material had been derived from T cells, B-cell-depleted T cells, or PBMCs.

Only in-frame clones appear in the TCRdb table, and some are missing; sequencing was by immunoSEQ multiplex PCR. This sample has tens of thousands of clones; under 95% occur once, and the top ten carry 1.3%. The receptor's source is a man between 60 and 75 years old with acute or convalescent COVID-19. The sequencing sample was made of peripheral blood.

CDR3 protein: CATSDPGQGSGYTF. The CDR3 DNA reads TGTGCCACCAGTGATCCGGGACAGGGATCTGGCTACACCTTC. The rearrangement uses TRBV24-1 and TRBJ1-2, with TRBD1 matching over 9 bases. V dropped 3 bases and J dropped 7; count of bases not matched to a gene: 5. This CDR3 has 14 residues. Germline CDR1 KGHDR, CDR2 SFDVKD.